The next 9 T cell receptor beta chains were all read from a single sample in a study of immune heterogeneity within non-small cell lung tumors. The starting template was genomic DNA from bulk tumor, about 600 ng per sample. While surgery was under way, several biopsies spaced far apart were taken per primary tumor. Surgery that was curative in intent was performed on patients with untreated, newly diagnosed non-small cell lung cancer. For the TCR beta CDR3, multiplex PCR with 32 V and 13 J primers performed the amplification. Using its own MiXCR run on the multiplex PCR reads, TCRdb lists one record per CDR3 protein. The sample yields around 19,000 distinct CDR3 sequences, about 30% seen once. The specimen was lung tumor tissue. All receptors derive from a man aged 40-49 years with non-small cell lung cancer.

This clonotype was found once. The CDR3 DNA follows: TGTGCCAGCACCGTCAGGGCTAGGGATTCACCCCTCCACTTT. Translation: CASTVRARDSPLHF. The chain uses TRBV28 and TRBJ1-6, with a weak D call TRBD1 (5 bases). Trimming took off 7 bases at V and 8 bases at J, with 15 bases between the two ends. CDR3 length equals 14 residues. The germline gives CDR1 MDHEN, CDR2 SYDVKM.

This clonotype has a handful of counts. A read error may produce the germline difference seen at one junction end. This chain links TRBV20-1 with TRBJ1-6; no clear D. This CDR3 is 17 amino acids long. Germline lookup yields CDR1 DFQATT and CDR2 SNEGSKA (reference sequence). The CDR3 DNA sequence: TGCAGTGTTAGATCCCCCACGGCAGGCCACAATAATTCACCCCTCCACTTT. Translated, it gives CSVRSPTAGHNNSPLHF.

There are a few counts of this clonotype. A read error may account for a junction end that differs from germline. The chain is built from TRBV10-3 and TRBJ2-7, with a possible D match to TRBD2 (6 bases). Germline loops: CDR1 ENHRY, CDR2 SYGVKD. The CDR3 contains 15 residues. Here the CDR3 DNA reads TGTGCCATCAGTGGGGGTAGGGACTCCCCCTACGATCAGTACTTC. The encoded protein is CAISGGRDSPYDQYF.

The V and J genes are TRBV30 and TRBJ2-1; D not resolved. In germline, CDR1 is GTSNPN, CDR2 SVGIG (reference sequence). The V end was cut by 4 bases, the J end by 6 bases, with 7 bases between. The CDR3 consists of 11 residues. The CDR3 nucleotides read TGTGCCTGGACCGAGACCAATGAGCAGTTCTTC. This sequence encodes CAWTETNEQFF.

This clonotype qualifies as medium-sized. The rearrangement uses TRBV19 and TRBJ1-2; 7 bases line up with TRBD1. This CDR3 spans 14 amino acids. Germline trimming cut 4 bases from V and 8 bases from J; bases unmatched to any gene: 10. Germline CDR1 LNHDA, CDR2 SQIVND (reference sequence). CDR3 nucleotide sequence: TGTGCCAGTAGTAGTTCCGGGACAGTGGCCGGCTACACCTTC. It yields the protein CASSSSGTVAGYTF.

Of note for this clonotype: This may be a read error: a much more frequent sequence differs by one nucleotide. This rearrangement joins TRBV7-9 to TRBJ2-7; no clear D gene. Germline V gives CDR1 SEHNR, CDR2 FQNEAQ (reference sequence). The CDR3 length is 15 residues. V was trimmed by 4 bases and J by 0 bases, leaving 13 bases between them. In DNA, the CDR3 is TGTGCCAGCAGCTCACCTCTCCGAAGCTCCTACGAGCAGTACTTC. Translating gives CASSSPLRSSYEQYF.

By its share, this clonotype is medium-sized (0.01 to 0.1%). V gene TRBV19 combines with J gene TRBJ2-7, with TRBD1 matching over 7 bases. The V gene end was trimmed by 3 bases and the J gene end by 2 bases; junction bases not matched to a gene: 4. Germline V lookup: CDR1 LNHDA, CDR2 SQIVND (reference sequence). The CDR3 length is 14 residues. Here the CDR3 reads CASSIGQETYEQYF. The DNA for the CDR3 is TGTGCCAGTAGTATTGGACAGGAAACCTACGAGCAGTACTTC.

This clonotype was observed a few times. The chain couples TRBV6-6 to TRBJ2-1; no reliable D call. This CDR3 has 13 amino acids. Germline V gene lookup returns CDR1 MNHNY and CDR2 SVGAGI (reference sequence). V lost 2 bases to trimming and J lost 9 bases, with 11 bases between them. In DNA, the CDR3 is TGTGCCAGCAGTTACCGGCGAGACGGTGAGCAGTTCTTC. Translating gives CASSYRRDGEQFF.

On this clonotype itself: Because the CDR3 is missing its conserved closing phenylalanine or tryptophan, this is likely a read error. The chain joins TRBV18 to TRBJ2-1, with D unclear. This CDR3 has 11 amino acids. CDR1 KGHSH and CDR2 LQKENI come from the germline V gene. Trimming left V 4 bases short and J 8 bases short, with 6 bases between. CDR3 DNA: TGTGCCAGCTCACAGGGCCATGAGCAGTTCTTA. It encodes CASSQGHEQFL.